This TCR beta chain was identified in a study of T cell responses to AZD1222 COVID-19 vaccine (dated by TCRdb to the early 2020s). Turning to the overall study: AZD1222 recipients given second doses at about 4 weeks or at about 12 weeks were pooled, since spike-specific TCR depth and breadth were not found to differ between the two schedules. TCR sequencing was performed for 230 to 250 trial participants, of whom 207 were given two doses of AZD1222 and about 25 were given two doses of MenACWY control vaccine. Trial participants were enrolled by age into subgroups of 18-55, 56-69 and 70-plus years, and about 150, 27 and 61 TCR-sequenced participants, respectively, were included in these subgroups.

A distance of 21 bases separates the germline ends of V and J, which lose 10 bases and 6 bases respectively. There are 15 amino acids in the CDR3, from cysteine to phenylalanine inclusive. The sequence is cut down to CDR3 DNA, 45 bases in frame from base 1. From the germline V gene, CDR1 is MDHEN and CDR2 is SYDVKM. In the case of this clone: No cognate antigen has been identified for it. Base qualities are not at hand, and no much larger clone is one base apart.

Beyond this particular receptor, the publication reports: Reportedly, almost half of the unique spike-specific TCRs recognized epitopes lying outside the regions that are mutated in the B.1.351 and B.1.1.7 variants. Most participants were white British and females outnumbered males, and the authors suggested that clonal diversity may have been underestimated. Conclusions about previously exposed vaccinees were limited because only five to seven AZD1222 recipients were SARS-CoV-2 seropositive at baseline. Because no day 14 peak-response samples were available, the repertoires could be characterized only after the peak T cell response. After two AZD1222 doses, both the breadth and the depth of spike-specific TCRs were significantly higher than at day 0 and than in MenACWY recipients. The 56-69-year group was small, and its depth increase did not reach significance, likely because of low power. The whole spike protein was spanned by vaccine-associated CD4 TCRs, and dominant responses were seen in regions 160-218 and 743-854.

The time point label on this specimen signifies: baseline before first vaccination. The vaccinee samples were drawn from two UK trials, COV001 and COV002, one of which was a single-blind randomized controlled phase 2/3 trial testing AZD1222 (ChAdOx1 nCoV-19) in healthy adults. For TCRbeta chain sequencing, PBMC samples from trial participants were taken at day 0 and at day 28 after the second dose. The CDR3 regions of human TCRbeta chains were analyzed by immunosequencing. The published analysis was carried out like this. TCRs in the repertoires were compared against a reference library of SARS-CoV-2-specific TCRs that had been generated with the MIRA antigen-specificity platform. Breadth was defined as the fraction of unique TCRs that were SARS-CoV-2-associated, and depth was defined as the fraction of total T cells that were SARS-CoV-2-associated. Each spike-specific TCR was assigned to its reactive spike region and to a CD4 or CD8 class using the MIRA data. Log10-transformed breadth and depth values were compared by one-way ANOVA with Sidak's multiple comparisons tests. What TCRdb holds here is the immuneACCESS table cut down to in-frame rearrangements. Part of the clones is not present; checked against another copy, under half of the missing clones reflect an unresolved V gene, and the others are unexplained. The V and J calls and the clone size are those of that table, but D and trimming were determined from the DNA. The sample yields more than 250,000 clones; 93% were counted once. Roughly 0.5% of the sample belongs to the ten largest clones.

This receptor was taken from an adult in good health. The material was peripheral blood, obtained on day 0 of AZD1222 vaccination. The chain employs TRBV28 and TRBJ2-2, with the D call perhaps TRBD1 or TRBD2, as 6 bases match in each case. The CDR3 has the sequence CATRGGGPVSGELFF. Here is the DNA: TGTGCCACCAGGGGTGGGGGGCCAGTATCCGGGGAGCTGTTTTTT.